This entry lists 28 T cell receptor beta chains sequenced from one sample in a study of cytomegalovirus exposure and HLA in healthy donors. Amplification used 60 Vbeta primers and 13 Jbeta primers. The protocol was immunoSEQ multiplex PCR, while the TCRdb copy is restricted to in-frame clones and leaves out a portion. This sample has over 150,000 clones; 73% occur once, and the top ten carry around 5%. The sequenced sample was PBMCs. The receptors here all came from a woman under 30 in good health and CMV-seropositive.

J is TRBJ2-5 and V is TRBV7-3, with a weak D call TRBD1 (6 bases). The CDR3 totals 14 residues. Germline CDR1 is SGHTA and CDR2 is FQGTGA. V lost 4 bases and J 5 bases, leaving 14 bases between the germline ends. DNA of the CDR3: TGTGCCAGCAGCTGGGGGCGGCAGGCGGAGACCCAGTACTTC. This encodes CASSWGRQAETQYF.

The gene calls are TRBV5-5 and TRBJ2-7, with D perhaps matching TRBD1 (6 bases). V shed 4 bases and J shed 5 bases, with 16 bases lying between them. This CDR3 has 14 residues. CDR1 and CDR2 from the germline V gene are SGHKS and YYEKEE (reference sequence). CDR3 sequence: CASSHLQGFHEQYF. CDR3 in DNA: TGTGCCAGCAGCCATCTACAGGGTTTCCACGAGCAGTACTTC.

The CDR3 loop is CASSQTGRRSYEQYF. The CDR3 DNA sequence: TGTGCCAGCAGTCAGACAGGGAGAAGGTCCTACGAGCAGTACTTC. The chain employs TRBV6-5 and TRBJ2-7, with 7 bases identical to TRBD1. The germline V gene has CDR1 MNHEY and CDR2 SVGAGI. This CDR3 has 15 amino acids. V trimming: 5 bases; J trimming: 1 base; junction bases outside the gene matches: 8.

This clone has only a few counts. An end of the junction does not agree with germline; a read error may underlie this. The CDR3 spells CASSYLPGVQETQYF. The CDR3 region has the DNA TGTGCCAGCAGTTACCTTCCGGGAGTACAAGAGACCCAGTACTTC. The V call is TRBV10-3, the J call TRBJ2-5; tentatively, D is TRBD2 (6 bases). The CDR3 has 15 residues. Germline CDR1 ENHRY, CDR2 SYGVKD.

The chain uses TRBV6-5 and TRBJ2-1, with a weak D call TRBD2 (6 bases). This CDR3 has 16 residues. Germline CDR1 MNHEY, CDR2 SVGAGI. V was pared by 0 bases and J by 8 bases, with 17 bases between. The CDR3 reads CASSYSVGTSLDEQFF. CDR3 nucleotides: TGTGCCAGCAGTTACTCCGTCGGAACTAGCTTGGATGAGCAGTTCTTC.

The chain carries TRBV4-1 and TRBJ1-2; D not resolved. Germline loops: CDR1 MGHRA, CDR2 YSYEKL. The CDR3 covers 15 residues. V lost 1 base and J 0 bases, leaving 9 bases between the germline ends. The CDR3 DNA follows: TGCGCCAGCAGCCAAGGTACGGGGACTAACTATGGCTACACCTTC. Protein: CASSQGTGTNYGYTF.

This clone was seen only once. The chain combines TRBV10-3 with TRBJ1-4; D remains ambiguous. Trimming removed 8 bases at V and 3 bases at J, with 16 bases between. CDR1 and CDR2 from the germline V gene are ENHRY and SYGVKD. CDR3 size: 15 residues. CDR3: CAISEGDFSNEKLFF. The CDR3 bases are TGTGCCATCTCTGAGGGAGACTTTTCTAATGAAAAACTGTTTTTT.

To note about this clone: One junction end disagrees with the germline gene, perhaps due to a read error. V usage is TRBV7-7 and J usage is TRBJ2-5; TRBD1 matches at 9 bases. This CDR3 has 15 amino acids. CDR1 is SSHAT, CDR2 FNYEAQ, per germline (reference sequence). CDR3 in amino acids: CASSLAGTGKETQYF. For the CDR3, the DNA is TGTGCTAGCAGCTTAGCAGGGACAGGGAAAGAGACCCAGTACTTC.

This clone appeared a few times. The J gene is TRBJ2-5, the V gene TRBV7-9; D is perhaps TRBD1 (6 bases). With the DNA end fitting TRBJ2-7 better, the J assignment may be wrong. Germline assignment: CDR1 SEHNR and CDR2 FQNEAQ (reference sequence). The CDR3 totals 16 residues. CDR3 protein: CASSPSTQGFSYEQYF. CDR3 in DNA: TGTGCCAGCAGCCCATCTACCCAGGGGTTCTCCTACGAGCAGTACTTC.

V is TRBV2 and J is TRBJ2-3, with TRBD2 identical over 9 bases. From germline, CDR1 is SNHLY and CDR2 FYNNEI. CDR3 length equals 17 residues. V was clipped by 3 bases and J by 6 bases; unmatched bases: 13. CDR3 DNA sequence: TGTGCCAGCAGTGACTTCGGTCGGCGGGGGGGCGGGGATACGCAGTATTTT. This codes for CASSDFGRRGGGDTQYF. Variable domain in full (rest from reference TRBV2 and TRBJ2-3): EPEVTQTPSHQVTQMGQEVILRCVPISNHLYFYWYRQILGQKVEFLVSFYNNEISEKSEIFDDQFSVERPDGSNFTLKIRSTKLEDSAMYFCASSDFGRRGGGDTQYFGPGTRLTVL.

The chain is built from TRBV9 and TRBJ2-3; D is possibly TRBD1 (5 bases). V was shortened by 0 bases and J by 2 bases, with 7 bases between the two germline ends. The CDR3 loop spans 14 amino acids. Per germline, CDR1 SGDLS and CDR2 YYNGEE. The CDR3 DNA is TGTGCCAGCAGCGTAGTAGGGGACACAGATACGCAGTATTTT. It translates to CASSVVGDTDTQYF.

V is TRBV4-3 and J is TRBJ2-1, with a tentative D call TRBD1 (7 bases). The CDR3 covers 13 residues. V was cut by 0 bases and J by 15 bases, with 15 bases left in between. Germline assignment: CDR1 LGHNA and CDR2 YSLEER. CDR3 protein: CASSQDRRDSRFF. The CDR3 bases are TGCGCCAGCAGCCAAGACAGGCGGGACAGTCGGTTCTTC.

V gene TRBV27 combines with J gene TRBJ2-7, with D perhaps TRBD1 (5 bases). Germline V lookup: CDR1 MNHEY, CDR2 SMNVEV (reference sequence). V lost 4 bases, J lost 3 bases, and 16 bases lay in between. The length of the CDR3 is 15 residues. The CDR3 DNA sequence: TGTGCCAGCAGTTCCACGACGGACACGATCTACGAGCAGTACTTC. It yields the protein CASSSTTDTIYEQYF.

The chain links TRBV28 to TRBJ1-5; TRBD1 is a possible D gene (5 bases). Germline values: CDR1 MDHEN, CDR2 SYDVKM. The ends were cut back, 9 bases at V and 5 bases at J, with 11 bases in the middle. This CDR3 contains 12 residues. The CDR3 is CASAGGDQPQHF. The DNA for the CDR3 is TGTGCCAGTGCGGGAGGGGATCAGCCCCAGCATTTT.

V is TRBV6-1 and J is TRBJ2-7; 12 bases agree with TRBD2. After removal of 1 base from V and 4 bases from J, the junction contained 8 bases not matched to a gene. The CDR3 has 17 amino acids. CDR1 is MNHNS, CDR2 SASEGT, per germline. The CDR3 sequence: CASSEVTSGGRKYEQYF. In DNA form, the CDR3 reads TGTGCCAGCAGTGAAGTCACTAGCGGGGGGAGGAAGTACGAGCAGTACTTC.

DNA of the CDR3: TGCGCCAGCAGCCAAGAGGGGAACAGGGGTCTAACTGGAAACACCATATATTTT. Encoded protein: CASSQEGNRGLTGNTIYF. This chain connects TRBV4-1 to TRBJ1-3, with 7 positions matching TRBD1. CDR1 is MGHRA and CDR2 is YSYEKL in the germline V gene. Losses at the gene ends were 0 bases for V and 2 bases for J; bases not matched to a gene: 10. The CDR3 consists of 18 residues.

This clone was seen just once. The chain employs TRBV30 and TRBJ2-7; 10 bases align to TRBD2. The tail of the sequence fits TRBJ2-1 better, so the J call may be wrong. CDR3 length: 19 residues. The germline V gene encodes CDR1 GTSNPN and CDR2 SVGIG (reference sequence). Written as DNA, the CDR3 is TGTGCCTGGAGTGTAACAACTAGCGGGGTCCTCAGCACCTACAATGAGCAGTTCTTC. Translation: CAWSVTTSGVLSTYNEQFF.

The chain combines TRBV11-1 with TRBJ2-1; 7 nucleotides align to TRBD2. Unmatched junction bases numbered 6, after V lost 4 bases and J lost 0 bases. The germline CDR1 and CDR2 sequences are SGHAT and FQDESV (reference sequence). The CDR3 consists of 16 residues. In DNA form, the CDR3 reads TGTGCCAGCAGCTGGGCCCCGGGGGGCTCCTACAATGAGCAGTTCTTC. The encoded protein is CASSWAPGGSYNEQFF.

The CDR3 here is CASSVETGAVLTF. CDR3 coding DNA: TGTGCCAGCAGCGTAGAGACAGGGGCGGTCCTGACTTTC. V usage is TRBV9 and J usage is TRBJ2-6; 8 bases are a match to TRBD1. V lost 0 bases and J lost 13; bases outside the gene matches: 3. Germline CDR1 is SGDLS and CDR2 is YYNGEE. The CDR3 length is 13 residues.

The V and J genes are TRBV6-1 and TRBJ1-2, with no clear D. Germline CDR1 is MNHNS and CDR2 is SASEGT. CDR3 length: 12 residues. The V and J ends lost 6 bases and 4 bases respectively, with 9 bases between them. The CDR3 is CASSPGTYGYTF. In nucleotides, the CDR3 is TGTGCCAGCAGCCCGGGAACCTATGGCTACACCTTC.

The J gene is TRBJ2-3, the V gene TRBV7-6, with TRBD2 matching 9 bases. Germline CDR1 SGHVS, CDR2 FNYEAQ. The CDR3 covers 16 residues. V shed 6 bases, J shed 2 bases, and the junction held 9 bases outside the gene matches. The CDR3: CASRPVAGAYTDTQYF. In nucleotides, the CDR3 is TGTGCCAGCAGACCCGTAGCGGGGGCCTACACAGATACGCAGTATTTT.

The J gene is TRBJ1-2, the V gene TRBV4-3, with unresolved D. V was cut by 3 bases and J by 5 bases, with 19 bases left in between. Germline CDR1 reads LGHNA; CDR2 reads YSLEER. The CDR3 extends over 16 amino acids. In DNA, the CDR3 is TGCGCCAGCAGCCAGGATCTCGGTGAGGATCCGTATGGCTACACCTTC. It codes for CASSQDLGEDPYGYTF.

The chain links TRBV2 to TRBJ1-5, with 7 bases that match TRBD1. CDR1 and CDR2 (germline): SNHLY, FYNNEI. Trimming at V came to 8 bases and at J to 8 bases, leaving 12 bases not matched to a gene. The CDR3 is 14 amino acids. Here the CDR3 DNA reads TGTGCCAGCTCCCCCTGGACAGGTTTTGAGCCCCAGCATTTT. As protein: CASSPWTGFEPQHF.

This clone was observed once. The chain carries TRBV19 and TRBJ2-7, with D maybe TRBD2 (5 bases). With 4 bases removed from V and 6 bases from J, the gap between germline ends came to 19 bases. CDR1 is LNHDA, CDR2 SQIVND, per germline (reference sequence). The CDR3 is 15 residues long. The CDR3 sequence is CASSTGKLGTSEQYF. The DNA for the CDR3 is TGTGCCAGTAGTACCGGGAAATTGGGAACTAGCGAGCAGTACTTC. Complete variable domain (other parts from reference TRBV19 and TRBJ2-7): DGGITQSPKYLFRKEGQNVTLSCEQNLNHDAMYWYRQDPGQGLRLIYYSQIVNDFQKGDIAEGYSVSREKKESFPLTVTSAQKNPTAFYLCASSTGKLGTSEQYFGPGTRLTVT.

With respect to this clone: Its ends do not fully match the called genes, so a read error is possible. The chain combines TRBV7-7 with TRBJ2-3; D is undetermined. The CDR3 sequence is 13 residues long. From germline, CDR1 is SSHAT and CDR2 FNYEAQ (reference sequence). The CDR3 region has the DNA TGTGCTAGCAGCTTAGCTATCACAGATACGCAGTATTTT. Protein product: CASSLAITDTQYF.

CDR3 sequence: CAAEDRALNQPQHF. The CDR3 DNA is TGTGCCGCAGAAGACAGGGCCCTAAATCAGCCCCAGCATTTT. This chain links TRBV6-5 with TRBJ1-5; 7 bases line up with TRBD1. After removal of 11 bases from V and 4 bases from J, the junction contained 11 bases not matched to a gene. The CDR3 runs 14 residues. CDR1 and CDR2 (germline): MNHEY, SVGAGI.

V and J are TRBV27 and TRBJ2-5; 7 nucleotides agree with TRBD2. The CDR3 runs 14 residues. Germline CDR1 and CDR2: MNHEY and SMNVEV (reference sequence). The ends lost 3 bases at V and 9 bases at J; junction bases unmatched: 10. DNA for the CDR3: TGTGCCAGCAGTTTCGGGGGGAACCCCACGGCCCAGTACTTC. Its protein product is CASSFGGNPTAQYF.

This clone was detected only a few times. V gene TRBV7-9 combines with J gene TRBJ2-5, with D perhaps matching TRBD2 (5 bases). The CDR3 is 14 amino acids. The germline CDR1 and CDR2 sequences are SEHNR and FQNEAQ (reference sequence). Trimming took off 2 bases at V and 4 bases at J, with 11 bases between the two ends. CDR3 amino acids: CASSLPGWGETQYF. CDR3 DNA: TGTGCCAGCAGCTTACCGGGGTGGGGAGAGACCCAGTACTTC.